This is a list of T cell receptor beta chains from one sample in a study of breast tumors, draining lymph nodes, adjacent tissues. TCRdb re-called the multiplex PCR reads through MiXCR, storing one row per CDR3 protein. The sample holds under 250,000 distinct CDR3 sequences, about 34% seen once. Source material: axillary lymph node tissue. Every receptor here comes from a female donor with breast cancer. Some clones in this sample may be carry-over from other donors' samples. Each CDR3 is given with its conserved first and last residue. The order of the fields is D gene, V gene, clone size, J gene, CDR3 DNA, CDR3 protein. The D gene is left open where the match is weak. Part of the rows lack a size; the others show once, few, many or a class for expanded clones.

.,TRBV6-6,many,TRBJ1-2,TGTGCCAGCAGTCACCCCCCCCAGGGAAGTCTCGGTGGCTACACCTTC,CASSHPPQGSLGGYTF
.,TRBV18,many,TRBJ1-2,TGTGCCAGCTCATCAGCGGCCGGAGGCATCTATGGCTACACCTTC,CASSSAAGGIYGYTF
.,TRBV20-1,.,TRBJ1-6,TGCAGTGCTAGAGAAGAGGTGAGGGTGAATTCACCCCTCCACTTT,CSAREEVRVNSPLHF
.,TRBV12-5,.,TRBJ2-2,.,CASSFGHAYEQYFGPGTGELFF
.,TRBV7-9,.,TRBJ2-5,TGTGCCAGCAGCATGTCAGCTAACCAAGAGGCCCAGTACTTC,CASSMSANQEAQYF
TRBD1,TRBV15,.,TRBJ2-5,TGTGCCACCAGCAGAACAGGGACAGGGGGCGTTGATTCGACCCAGTACTTC,CATSRTGTGGVDSTQYF
.,TRBV7-3,.,TRBJ2-5,TGTGCCAGCAGCATACTAGGGACGCAAGAGACCCAGTACTTC,CASSILGTQETQYF
TRBD1,TRBV10-3,.,TRBJ2-7,TGTGCCACCGTGGACAGGGGGCTAAAGGGCTACGGGCAGTGCTTC,CATVDRGLKGYGQCF
TRBD2,TRBV20-1,.,TRBJ2-1,TGCAGTGCTCGGAGTATAGCGGGAGGGAATGAGCAGTTCTTC,CSARSIAGGNEQFF
.,TRBV5-1,.,TRBJ1-1,TGCGCCAGCGGCCTCGATATGAACACTGAAGCTTTCTTT,CASGLDMNTEAFF
.,TRBV20-1,.,TRBJ2-2,TGCAGTGCTAAGCCGTCCCGGCTGGGGGACACCGGGGAGCTGTTTTTT,CSAKPSRLGDTGELFF
.,TRBV7-8,many,TRBJ2-7,TGTGCCAGCAGCTTGGGGGTTTTATCCCACGAGCAGTACTTC,CASSLGVLSHEQYF
.,TRBV5-8,.,TRBJ1-6,TGTGCCAGCAGCTTGGAGGGGACGGGGACCCCCCTCCACTTT,CASSLEGTGTPLHF
TRBD2,TRBV24-1,many,TRBJ2-3,TGTGCCACCAGTGATTTAGTTCTAGCGGGAGAGGGAGATACGCAGTATTTT,CATSDLVLAGEGDTQYF
.,TRBV12-5,many,TRBJ2-7,TGTGCTAGTGGTTTGGGTAGCGCCTACGAGCAGTACTTC,CASGLGSAYEQYF
.,TRBV2,.,TRBJ2-7,TGCGCCAGCAGGATACAGAGGAGAGAGCAGTACTTC,CASRIQRREQYF
.,TRBV5-6,many,TRBJ2-3,TGTGCCAGCAGCTTGATGGGCCAGGGAAACACAGATACGCAGTATTTT,CASSLMGQGNTDTQYF
.,TRBV11-1,many,TRBJ2-2,TGTGCCAGCAGCCCGGTACTGGCGGCCGGGGAGCTGTTTTTT,CASSPVLAAGELFF
.,TRBV20-1,.,TRBJ2-5,TGCAGTGCCAGCTCAGGAGGGTCACAAGAGACCCAGTACTTC,CSASSGGSQETQYF
TRBD1,TRBV5-5,many,TRBJ2-7,TGTGCCAGCAGGAAACAGGGGTACGAGCAGTACTTC,CASRKQGYEQYF
TRBD1,TRBV7-3,.,TRBJ1-6,TGTGCCAGCAGCTTAAAGGGGGCAGGATCACCCCTCCACTTT,CASSLKGAGSPLHF
.,TRBV6-5,.,TRBJ1-5,TGTGCCAGCACCCAGGGGCGAAGTCAGCCCCAGCATTTT,CASTQGRSQPQHF
.,TRBV6-6,.,TRBJ2-1,TGTGCCAGCAGTCACGGTGCGGGCGATCAAAGCTCCTACAATGAGCAGTTCTTC,CASSHGAGDQSSYNEQFF
.,TRBV2,many,TRBJ2-1,TGTGCCAGCAGGTATAGCGGTTCCTCCTACAATGAGCAGTTCTTC,CASRYSGSSYNEQFF
.,TRBV18,many,TRBJ2-3,TGTGCCAGCTCACCAGGGGGTACGCAGTATTTT,CASSPGGTQYF
.,TRBV20-1,many,TRBJ2-2,TGCAGTGCTAGATCCACTTGGGGCGGGGAGCTGTTTTTT,CSARSTWGGELFF
TRBD1,TRBV19,many,TRBJ1-2,TGTGCCAGTAGTAGGACAGGCGGTGGCTACACCTTC,CASSRTGGGYTF